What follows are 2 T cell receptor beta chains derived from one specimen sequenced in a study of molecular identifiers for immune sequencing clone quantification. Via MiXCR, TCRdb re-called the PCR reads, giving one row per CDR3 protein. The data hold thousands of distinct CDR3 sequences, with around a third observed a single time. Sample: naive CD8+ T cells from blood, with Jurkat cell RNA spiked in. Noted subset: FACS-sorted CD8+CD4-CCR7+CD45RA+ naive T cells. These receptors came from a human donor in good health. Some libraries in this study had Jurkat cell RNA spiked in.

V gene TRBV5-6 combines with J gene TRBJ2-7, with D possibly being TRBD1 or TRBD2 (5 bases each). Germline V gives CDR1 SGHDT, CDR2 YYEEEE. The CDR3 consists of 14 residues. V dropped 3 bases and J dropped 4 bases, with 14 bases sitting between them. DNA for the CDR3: TGTGCCAGCAGCTACCCGGGACGACAATACGAGCAGTACTTC. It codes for CASSYPGRQYEQYF.

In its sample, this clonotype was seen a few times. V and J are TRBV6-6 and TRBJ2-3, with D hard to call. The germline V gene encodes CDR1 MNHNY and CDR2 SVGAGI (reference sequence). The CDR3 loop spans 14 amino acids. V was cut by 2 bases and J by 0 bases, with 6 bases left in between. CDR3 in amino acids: CASSYVSSTDTQYF. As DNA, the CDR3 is TGTGCCAGCAGTTACGTTTCGAGCACAGATACGCAGTATTTT.